This T cell receptor beta chain was sequenced during a study of cytomegalovirus exposure and HLA in healthy donors (dated 2017 in TCRdb). Regarding the research as a whole: According to an earlier analysis of 550 to 700 of the donors, 150 million to 200 million T cells yielded 120 million or so unique TCR beta sequences and about 300 Gb of sequence data. The aim of the study was to test whether cataloging public T cell receptors could identify signatures of past pathogen exposure. An early release that covered approximately 600 HLA-typed donors contained about 300 gigabases of sequencing data and roughly 84 million unique TCR sequences. Genome-wide SNP genotypes for about 60% of the roughly 700 donors were used in a later genetic analysis, which treated that subset as a discovery cohort. To predict cytomegalovirus infection status, the study combined high-throughput TCR immunosequencing, statistical association of individual TCRs with disease status, and machine learning. An earlier analysis of 500 to 750 of the donors applied high-throughput TCR beta sequencing to assess whether each TCR beta V gene segment acted as functional or pseudogenic. All discovery cohort repertoires had been generated using a single sequencing platform. A later analysis re-analyzed previously published TCR beta repertoires from 600 to 850 donors and added high-resolution HLA genotyping to study TCR occurrence patterns. Because of strong linkage in the cohort, roughly five DR-DQ haplotypes were treated as single units for association and clustering. Rather than drawing on any new phenotypic data, the later analysis identified candidate immune exposures from TCR beta sequences and the way those sequences occurred across donors. HLA typing covered class I and class II loci at four-digit resolution. The study used immunosequencing to profile the T cell repertoires of approximately 630 subjects and linked those repertoires to cytomegalovirus serostatus. Donor age, sex, ethnicity and CMV serostatus were compiled together with the repertoire data. Besides the first cohort of 666 subjects, a separate validation cohort made up of over a hundred different subjects was used. On average, about 200,000 unique TCR beta nucleotide sequences were sequenced per donor among 350 to 400 genotyped donors of the cohort, with about 17% of those sequences being non-productive. Of the 350 to 450 genotyped donors, more than 75% were placed in the genetic ancestry cluster associated with self-reported Caucasian donors. Typing coverage varied by locus: about 620-630 donors for A, B, C, DRB1 and DQB1; more than 500 for DQA1; more than 600 for DPA1; roughly 470 for DPB1. Overall results and qualifications from the work: V-gene and J-gene trimming of TCR beta chains was associated with a missense DCLRE1C variant in a later genetic analysis, and the association was replicated in an independent cohort. A further reported finding was that TCR beta sequences accurately predicted the HLA-A and HLA-B alleles for most subjects in the first cohort. According to a later analysis, most CMV-associated TCR beta chains appeared to be HLA-restricted, and the HLA associations seemed to be driven largely by CMV exposure. According to a later genetic analysis, donors in an Asian-associated ancestry cluster had fewer N-insertions in productive TCRs than the approximately 650-donor mean. A later analysis reported that several top co-occurrence clusters appeared linked to parvovirus B19, influenza, CMV and Epstein-Barr virus. Three of the identified cytomegalovirus-associated TCR beta chains were confirmed in vitro to be specific for cytomegalovirus antigens. Linkage disequilibrium might explain the correlated functional status among segregating V segments, but an unknown experimental factor could not be excluded. Most TCR sequences were observed very rarely across donors, whereas some public TCRs were present in many individuals. The presence/absence analyses assumed that sequencing depth was roughly uniform across donors, and that assumption may not be true. Some IMGT-functional V segments, including TRBV6-2 and TRBV6-3, could not be told apart with the 87-base-pair reads, so those segments were excluded. Because counts were too low, about 15 rarely observed V segments, including chromosome 9 orphons, were left out of the earlier analysis of a few hundred of the donors. The classifier was reported to diagnose cytomegalovirus status with high specificity and sensitivity in both the original and validation cohorts. Specific HLA alleles were associated with over 15,000 TCR beta sequences at a false discovery rate of 0.05 in a later analysis. Immune exposure information for the cohort was limited to CMV serostatus. A later analysis found that HLA-associated TCR beta chains were more clonally expanded and had lower generation probabilities than equally common non-associated chains. According to the authors, the approach could potentially be generalized to other disease states and immunological phenotypes. In a later analysis, the rate of TCR association differed among HLA loci, with DRB1 alleles having the most associated TCRs and HLA-C alleles having the fewest. A cluster of highly shared sequence variants was judged likely to represent a technical artifact of the sequencing pipeline. When HLA alleles, especially DR and DQ, strongly co-occurred, attributing TCR associations to individual alleles was difficult. Broadly in line with IMGT annotations, most TCR beta V segments showed up in productive rearrangements about 90% or about 30% of the time in an earlier analysis of around 550 of the donors. The study gave a list of about 170 TCR beta chains associated with cytomegalovirus. HLA typing was unavailable for some donors at each locus, so association tests used only the typed subset. This cohort had only TCR beta chains sequenced, and the lack of alpha or paired-chain data limited which features could be detected.

CDR1 and CDR2, per the germline V gene, are WSHSY and SAAADI. The CDR3 covers 17 residues, taking in both the cysteine and the phenylalanine. The retained sequence is limited to the CDR3, 51 bases, with the frame set at the first base. Here V drops 0 bases and J drops 2 bases, and the junction holds 6 bases not matched to any gene. Note on this clone: This receptor's antigen is unknown. One base away there is no much larger clone; base qualities are not given.

Preparation of the library involved the immunoSEQ multiplex PCR assay. A mixture of 60 forward primers for TCR Vbeta segments and 13 reverse primers for TCR Jbeta segments was used in the multiplex PCR. The CDR3 region of rearranged TCR beta genes was amplified from genomic DNA by a multiplex PCR assay. On the Illumina HiSeq System, the amplified TCR beta libraries were sequenced as 87-base-pair reads. The paper's data handling went like this. In a later analysis, around 80 million unique TCR beta chains were counted across the roughly 700 repertoires, and roughly 10 million of these chains were shared by at least two donors. To remove PCR and sequencing errors, raw reads were error-corrected and collapsed into unique sequences using a nearest-neighbor algorithm that merged closely related sequences. V, D and J gene segments were assigned by aligning CDR3 sequences to IMGT reference sequences. For a sequence to be retained, a match of at least six nucleotides to both a V gene segment and a J gene segment was required. A rearrangement was called productive if the CDR3 had no stop codons and remained in frame with V and J, and every other rearrangement was called non-productive. CDR3 was defined according to IMGT convention as the region running from the second conserved V-encoded cysteine to the conserved J-encoded phenylalanine. The earlier analysis of some 540 of the donors excluded any sequence lacking an unambiguous match to a single V gene segment. In an earlier analysis of a few hundred of the donors, V segments were called functional above 56.7% productive rearrangements and were called segregating when the between-donor standard deviation exceeded 5%. A statistical classification framework was developed to diagnose cytomegalovirus status using the catalog of TCR beta chain sequences. In a later analysis, V and J genes were assigned by comparing TCR nucleotide sequences against IMGT/GENE-DB human TR gene sequences. Using the TCRdist pipeline, a later analysis assigned CDR3 sequences along with most-parsimonious VDJ recombination scenarios. A later analysis defined each TCR beta chain by its CDR3 amino acid sequence plus V-gene family, and excluded reads lacking a unique V-gene family. To address suspected cross-contamination and a sequencing artifact, a later analysis removed several hundred highly shared, low-generation-probability nucleotide sequences. A later analysis calculated a clonal expansion index for each public chain from normalized within-repertoire ranks of inferred template counts. A later analysis computed generation probabilities with a VDJ recombination model fitted to out-of-frame rearrangements, and checked the results against IGoR. In a later analysis, hypergeometric tests were used to score TCR-TCR, TCR-HLA and TCR-CMV co-occurrence, with a repertoire-size bias correction applied to TCR pairs. In a later analysis, false discovery rates were estimated by permuting HLA or CMV assignments 20 times. In a later analysis, co-occurring TCRs were grouped with DBSCAN, and TCRdist sequence similarity was added when clustering was performed within HLA-allele-positive subsets. For co-occurrence clustering, repertoires with fewer than 30,000 or more than 120,000 public chains were excluded, along with four to six repertoires with anomalous nucleotide sharing. The immuneACCESS repertoire file appears here via TCRdb, limited to in-frame rearrangements. These files lack a portion of the clones; in checked studies, under half of the deficit traces to unresolved V genes, and the cause of the others is not known. V and J calls and clone size are copied from that table; D and trimming were computed from the DNA. Within this sample are roughly 100,000 clones, with under 85% of them counted one time only. The top ten hold 1% to 1.5% of the sample.

The cohort comprised some 730 healthy bone marrow donors. Cohort members were all nominally healthy when sampled, although unrecorded immune exposures were likely present. The donor was CMV seronegative and belonged to the group of 380 or so seronegative cohort members. A peripheral blood sample was collected from each donor, and TCR beta sequencing was performed on peripheral blood mononuclear cells. The Qiagen DNeasy Blood Extraction Kit was used to extract genomic DNA from the blood cell samples. This receptor was identified in a man younger than 45 in good health and CMV-seronegative. The rearranged chain carries TRBV10-2 and TRBJ1-1; the junction holds 10 bases that match TRBD1. The sample comprised PBMCs. The bases read TGCGCCAGCAGTGAGTCGTTGATGACAGGGGGCAACACTGAAGCTTTCTTT. Translated, it reads CASSESLMTGGNTEAFF.